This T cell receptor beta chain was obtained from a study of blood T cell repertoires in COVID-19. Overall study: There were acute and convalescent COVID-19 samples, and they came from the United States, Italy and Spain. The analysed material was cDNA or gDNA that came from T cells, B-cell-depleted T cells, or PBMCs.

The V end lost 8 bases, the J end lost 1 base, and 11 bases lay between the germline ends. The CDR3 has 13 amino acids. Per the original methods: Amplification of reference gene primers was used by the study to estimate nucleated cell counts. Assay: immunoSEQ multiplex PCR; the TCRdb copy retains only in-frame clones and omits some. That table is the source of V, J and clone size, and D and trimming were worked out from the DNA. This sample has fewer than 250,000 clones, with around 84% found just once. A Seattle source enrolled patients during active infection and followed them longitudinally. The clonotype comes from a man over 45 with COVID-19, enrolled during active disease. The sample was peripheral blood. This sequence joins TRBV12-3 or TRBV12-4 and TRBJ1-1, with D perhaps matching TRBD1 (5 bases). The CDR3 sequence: CASPRTGNTEAFF. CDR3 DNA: TGTGCCAGCCCGCGAACAGGGAACACTGAAGCTTTCTTT.